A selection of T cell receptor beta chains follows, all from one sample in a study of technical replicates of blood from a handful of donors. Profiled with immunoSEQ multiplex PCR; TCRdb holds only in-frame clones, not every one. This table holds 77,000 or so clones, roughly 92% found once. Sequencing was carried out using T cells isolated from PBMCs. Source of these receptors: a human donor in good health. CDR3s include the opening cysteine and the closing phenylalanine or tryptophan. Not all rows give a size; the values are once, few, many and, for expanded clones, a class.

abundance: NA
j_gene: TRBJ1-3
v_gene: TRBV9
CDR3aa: CASSVNRDINSGNTIYF

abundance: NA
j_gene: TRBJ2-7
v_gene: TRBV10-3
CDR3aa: CAISVLLLARSSYEQYF

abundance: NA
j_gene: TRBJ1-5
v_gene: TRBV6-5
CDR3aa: CASSSGQYNQPQHF

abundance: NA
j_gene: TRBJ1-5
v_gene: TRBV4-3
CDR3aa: CASSQGLDRENQPQHF

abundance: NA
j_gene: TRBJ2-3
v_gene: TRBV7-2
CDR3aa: CASSFAGAGSDTQYF

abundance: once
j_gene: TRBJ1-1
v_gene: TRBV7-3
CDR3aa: CASSPTGGEAFF

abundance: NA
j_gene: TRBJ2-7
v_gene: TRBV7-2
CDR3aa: CASSFHGPYEQYF

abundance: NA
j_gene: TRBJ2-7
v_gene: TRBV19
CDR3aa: CASSIGRGMSEQYF

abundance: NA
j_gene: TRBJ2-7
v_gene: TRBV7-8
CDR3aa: CASSFPSGTGGPLYEQYF

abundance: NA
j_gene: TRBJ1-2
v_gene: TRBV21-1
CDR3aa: CASIPTGNGYTF

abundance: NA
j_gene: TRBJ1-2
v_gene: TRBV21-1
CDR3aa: CASSKEGDGYTF

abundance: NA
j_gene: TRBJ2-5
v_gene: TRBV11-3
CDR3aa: CASANRDYRETQYF

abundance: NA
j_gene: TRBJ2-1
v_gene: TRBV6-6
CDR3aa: CASSLNRVNEQFF

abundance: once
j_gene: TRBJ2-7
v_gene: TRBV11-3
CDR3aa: CASSLEYGPSYEQYF

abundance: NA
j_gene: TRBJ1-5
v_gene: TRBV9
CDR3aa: CASSWDTNQPQHF

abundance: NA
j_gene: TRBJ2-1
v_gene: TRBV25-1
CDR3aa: CASSESLAGRNEQFF

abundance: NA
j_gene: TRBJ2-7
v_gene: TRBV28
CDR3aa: CASSLLPSYEQYF

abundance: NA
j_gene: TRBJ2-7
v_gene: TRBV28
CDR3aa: CASNQISWSSYEQYF

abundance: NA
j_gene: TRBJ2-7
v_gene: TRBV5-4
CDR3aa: CASSPLRREGLSGEQYF

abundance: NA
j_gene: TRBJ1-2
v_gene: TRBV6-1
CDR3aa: CASSEWRKGNGYTF

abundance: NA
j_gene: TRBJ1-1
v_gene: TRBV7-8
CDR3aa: CASSGTGVNTEAFF

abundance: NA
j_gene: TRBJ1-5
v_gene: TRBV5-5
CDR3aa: CASSSGQVHQPQHF

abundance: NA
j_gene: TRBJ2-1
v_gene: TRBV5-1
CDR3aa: CASSLDRGHNEQFF

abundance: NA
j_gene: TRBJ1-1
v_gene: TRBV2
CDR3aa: CASISTEAFF

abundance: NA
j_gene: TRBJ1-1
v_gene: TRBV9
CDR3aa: CASSEITGTLIVNTEAFF

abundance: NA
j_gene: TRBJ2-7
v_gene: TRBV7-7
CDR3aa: CASSLGQGGSYEQYF

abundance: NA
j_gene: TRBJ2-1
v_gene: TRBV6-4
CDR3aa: CASSDSDGRGEQFF

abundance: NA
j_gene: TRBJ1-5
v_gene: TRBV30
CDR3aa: CAWRTQGNQPQHF

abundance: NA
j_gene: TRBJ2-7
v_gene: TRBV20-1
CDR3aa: CSALDLYEQYF

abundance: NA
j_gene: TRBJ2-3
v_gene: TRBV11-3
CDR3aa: CASSLAAGTDTQYF

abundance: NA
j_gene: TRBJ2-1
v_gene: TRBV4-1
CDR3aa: CASSPLTSNNEQFF

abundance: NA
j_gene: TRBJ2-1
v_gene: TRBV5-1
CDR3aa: CASSLGQGVNEQFF

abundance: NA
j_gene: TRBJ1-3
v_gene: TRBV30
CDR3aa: CAWSRQGSGNTIYF

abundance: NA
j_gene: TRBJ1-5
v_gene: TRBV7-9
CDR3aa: CASSLGQGLGGNQPQHF

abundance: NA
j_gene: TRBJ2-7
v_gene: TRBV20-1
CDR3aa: CAGGRVYEQYF

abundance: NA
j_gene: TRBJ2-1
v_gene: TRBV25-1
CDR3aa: CASTLAGGGYNEQFF

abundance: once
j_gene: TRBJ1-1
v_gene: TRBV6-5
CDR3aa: CASRYRRTGRDTEAFF

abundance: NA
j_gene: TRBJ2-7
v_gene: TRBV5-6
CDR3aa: CASSLASPYEQYF

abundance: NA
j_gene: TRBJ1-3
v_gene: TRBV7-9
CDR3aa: CASSLEWHSGNTIYF

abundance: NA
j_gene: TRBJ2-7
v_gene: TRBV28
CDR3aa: CASRPGTSGYYEQYF

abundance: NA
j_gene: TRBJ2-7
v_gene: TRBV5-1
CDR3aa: CASSSGLAGIGEQYF

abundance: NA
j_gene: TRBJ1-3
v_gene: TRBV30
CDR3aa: CAWNTGGNTIYF

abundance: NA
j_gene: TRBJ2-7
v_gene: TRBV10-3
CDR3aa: CAISEERHEQYF

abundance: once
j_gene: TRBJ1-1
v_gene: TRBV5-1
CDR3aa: CASSLGTGGANTEAFF

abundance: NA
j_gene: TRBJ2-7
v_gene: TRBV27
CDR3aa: CASSLQREGLEQYF